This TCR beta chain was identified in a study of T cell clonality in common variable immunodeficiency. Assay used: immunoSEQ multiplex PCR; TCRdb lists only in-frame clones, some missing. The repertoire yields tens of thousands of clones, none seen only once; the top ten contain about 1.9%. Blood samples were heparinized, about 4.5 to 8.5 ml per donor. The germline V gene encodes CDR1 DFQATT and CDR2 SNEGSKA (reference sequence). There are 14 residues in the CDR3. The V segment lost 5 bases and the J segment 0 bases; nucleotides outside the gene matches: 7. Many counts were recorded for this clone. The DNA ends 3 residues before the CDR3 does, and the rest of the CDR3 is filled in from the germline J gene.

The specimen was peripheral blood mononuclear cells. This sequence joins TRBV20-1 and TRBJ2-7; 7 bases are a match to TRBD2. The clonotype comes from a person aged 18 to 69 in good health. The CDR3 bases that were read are TGCAGTGCTGCGAGCGGGGCTTACTCCTACGAG. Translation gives CSAASGAYSYE. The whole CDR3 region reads CSAASGAYSYEQYF.